What follows describes a single T cell receptor (beta chain). V shed 5 bases, J shed 8 bases, and the junction held 9 bases outside the gene matches. This CDR3 comprises 15 residues. CDR1 and CDR2 (germline): SGHTA, FQGTGA. The data derive from a study of blood T cell repertoires in COVID-19. Study as a whole: Researchers got acute and convalescent COVID-19 samples from the United States, Italy and Spain. The analysed material was cDNA or gDNA that came from T cells, B-cell-depleted T cells, or PBMCs.

As processed by the authors: Counts of nucleated cells, estimated from reference gene primer amplification, were obtained. Only in-frame clones appear in the TCRdb table, and some are missing; sequencing was by immunoSEQ multiplex PCR. V and J calls and clone size follow that table, whereas D and trimming were derived from the DNA. The data contain fewer than 200,000 clones, roughly nine tenths of them singletons. The rearrangement joins TRBV7-3 to TRBJ2-1; 10 nucleotides agree with TRBD2. The sample consisted of peripheral blood. The receptor was derived from a man between 60 and 75 years old with acute or convalescent COVID-19. Here the CDR3 DNA reads TGTGCCAGCAGCCCCCCAGCGGGGGGGCCGCATGAGCAGTTCTTC. Its translation is CASSPPAGGPHEQFF.